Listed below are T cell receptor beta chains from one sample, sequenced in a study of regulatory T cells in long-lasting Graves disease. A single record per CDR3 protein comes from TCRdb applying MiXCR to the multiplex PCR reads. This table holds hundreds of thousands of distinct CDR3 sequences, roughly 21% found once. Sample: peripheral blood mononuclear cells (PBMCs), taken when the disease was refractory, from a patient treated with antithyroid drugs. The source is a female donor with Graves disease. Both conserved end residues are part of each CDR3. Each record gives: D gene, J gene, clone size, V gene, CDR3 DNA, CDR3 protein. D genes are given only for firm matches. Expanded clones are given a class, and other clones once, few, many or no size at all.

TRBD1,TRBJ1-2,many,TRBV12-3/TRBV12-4,TGTGCCAGCCTTAACAGGGGGTGCTACACCTTC,CASLNRGCYTF
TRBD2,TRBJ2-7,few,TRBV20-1,TGCAGTGTCCCGAGGAGTAGCGGGGACTACGAGCAGTACTTC,CSVPRSSGDYEQYF
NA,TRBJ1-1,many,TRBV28,TGTGCCAGCAGATACGGCCCCGGGCGCGACACTGAAGCTTTCTTT,CASRYGPGRDTEAFF
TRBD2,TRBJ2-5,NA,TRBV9,TGTGCCAGCAGCGTAGCCGCGGGAGCACGGGAGACCCAGTACTTC,CASSVAAGARETQYF
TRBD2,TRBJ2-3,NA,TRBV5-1,TGCGCCAGCAGCTTCGGGCGGGAGGCAGATACGCAGTATTTT,CASSFGREADTQYF
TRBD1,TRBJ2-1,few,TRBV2,TGTGCCACCCCCCGGAAGGGGGCTATGAGAGATCGCTCCTACAATGAGCAGTTCTTC,CATPRKGAMRDRSYNEQFF
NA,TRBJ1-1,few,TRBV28,TGTGCCAGCAGTTTGGCTGCGGCAGGACAAACCGAAGCTTTCTTT,CASSLAAAGQTEAFF
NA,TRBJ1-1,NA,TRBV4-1,TGCGCCAGCAGCGGTTTACAGGCTGAAGCTTTCTTT,CASSGLQAEAFF
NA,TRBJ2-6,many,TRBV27,TGTGCCAGCAGCCCGACAGTCTCTGGGGCCAACGTCCTGACTTTC,CASSPTVSGANVLTF
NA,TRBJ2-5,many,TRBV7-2,TGTGCCAGCAGTTCTAGGGGGGGGCCTTCGCGGTTCCAAGAGACCCAGTACTTC,CASSSRGGPSRFQETQYF
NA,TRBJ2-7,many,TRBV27,TGTGCCAGCAGTTTATCAGGGGCCGAGCAGTACTTC,CASSLSGAEQYF
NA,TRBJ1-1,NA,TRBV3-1,TGTGCCAGCAGCCAAAATTACGGGAAAACTACGGATGAAGCTTTCTTT,CASSQNYGKTTDEAFF
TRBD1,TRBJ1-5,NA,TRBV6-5,TGTGCCAGCAGTTACGGGGGGACAGATAATCAGCCCCAGCATTTT,CASSYGGTDNQPQHF
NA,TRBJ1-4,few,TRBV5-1,TGCGCCAGCAGCTTAAGCGCGGACCGGTGGAATGGAAAACTGTTTTTT,CASSLSADRWNGKLFF
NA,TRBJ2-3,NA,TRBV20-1,TGCAGTGCTAGAGTGTACTTCACAGATACGCAGTATTTT,CSARVYFTDTQYF
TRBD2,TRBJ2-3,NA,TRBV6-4,TGTGCCAGCGGGGCTAGCGGGGGGGAGGAAGATACGCAGTATTTT,CASGASGGEEDTQYF
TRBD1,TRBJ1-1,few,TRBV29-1,TGCAGCGTTGAGACAGGGACCACTGAAGCTTTCTTT,CSVETGTTEAFF
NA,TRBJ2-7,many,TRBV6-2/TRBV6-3,TGTGCCAGCGGTCCTAGCAGCGGTAGCTCCTACGAGCAGTACTTC,CASGPSSGSSYEQYF
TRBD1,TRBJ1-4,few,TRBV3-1,TGTGCCAGCAGCCAAGACGGGTCGGCGACAGGGGGCCCAGAAAAACTGTTTTTT,CASSQDGSATGGPEKLFF
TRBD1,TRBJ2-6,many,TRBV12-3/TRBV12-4,TGTGCCAGCCAACCGGGACAGGGAAAGGTGGGGGCCAACGTCCTGACTTTC,CASQPGQGKVGANVLTF
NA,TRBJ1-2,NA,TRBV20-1,TGCAGTGCAGGCCGACAGGATTATGGCTACACCTTC,CSAGRQDYGYTF
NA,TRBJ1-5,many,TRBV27,TGTGCCAGCAGTCCCAAGGACAGCGGCCAGCCCCAGCATTTT,CASSPKDSGQPQHF
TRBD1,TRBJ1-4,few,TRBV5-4,TGTGCCAGCAGCCCTGGGACAGGGTCTTCTGAAAAACTGTTTTTT,CASSPGTGSSEKLFF
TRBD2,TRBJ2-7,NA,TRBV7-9,TGTGCCAGCAGCCTACTGCAGGGACTAGCGGGACAGGGCGAGCAGTACTTC,CASSLLQGLAGQGEQYF
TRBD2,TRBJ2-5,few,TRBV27,TGTGCCAGCAGTTTAAGTCGATATATAGCGGGAGAGTTAGAGAAGACCCAGTACTTC,CASSLSRYIAGELEKTQYF
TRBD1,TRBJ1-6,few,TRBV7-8,TGTGCCAGCAGCCCGAGCCTCCGGGACAGGGTACGCTCGAGCTCCTATAATTCACCCCTCCACTTT,CASSPSLRDRVRSSSYNSPLHF
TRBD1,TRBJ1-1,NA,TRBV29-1,TGCAGCGTGCGGGACAGTCCCGCCTTTGAAGCTTTCTTT,CSVRDSPAFEAFF
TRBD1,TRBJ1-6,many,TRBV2,TGTGCCAGCAGCCCGGGACAGGATAATTCACCCCTCCACTTT,CASSPGQDNSPLHF
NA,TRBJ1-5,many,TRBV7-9,TGTGCCAGCAGCTTTAACGGGGGGGACCAGCCCCAGCATTTT,CASSFNGGDQPQHF
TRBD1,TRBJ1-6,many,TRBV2,TGTGCCAGCAGGCAGGGACAGTATAATTCACCCCTCCACTTT,CASRQGQYNSPLHF
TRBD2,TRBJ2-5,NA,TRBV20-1,TGCAGTGCTGCCGGACTAGCGGGAGTTTTGGAGACCCAGTACTTC,CSAAGLAGVLETQYF
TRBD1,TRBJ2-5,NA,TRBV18,TGTGCCAGCTCACCAGACAGGGAAGTGCAGACCCAGTACTTC,CASSPDREVQTQYF
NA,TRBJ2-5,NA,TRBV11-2,TGTGCCAGCAGTCGTGGGGCCGCCTTGGGGCAAGAGACCCAGTACTTC,CASSRGAALGQETQYF
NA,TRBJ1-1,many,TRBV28,TGTGCCAGCGCTTCGGGGTTGGTCCCGCGGGAAGCTTTCTTT,CASASGLVPREAFF
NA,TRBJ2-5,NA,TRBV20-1,TGCAGTGCAACTGAAGAGACCCAGTACTTC,CSATEETQYF
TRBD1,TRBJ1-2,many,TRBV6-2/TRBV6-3,TGTGCCTCCCAGGACAGGACCTTTTCCTATGGCTACACCTTC,CASQDRTFSYGYTF
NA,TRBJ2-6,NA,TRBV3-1,TGTGCCAGCAGCCAGGGTCCCTCTGGGGCCAACGTCCTGACTTTC,CASSQGPSGANVLTF
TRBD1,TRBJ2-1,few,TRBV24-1,TGTGCCACCAGGCCGGGACAGGGGGCAGACAATGAGCAGTTCTTC,CATRPGQGADNEQFF
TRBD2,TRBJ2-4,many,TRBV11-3,TGTGCCAGCAGCTTATCGGGGGGGGCAAACATTCAGTACTTC,CASSLSGGANIQYF
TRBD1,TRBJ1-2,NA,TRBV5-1,TGCGCCAGCAGCCCCGAGGCGGGACAGCCCTATGGCTACACCTTC,CASSPEAGQPYGYTF
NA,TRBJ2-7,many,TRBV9,TGTGCCAGCAGCGTAGCTTTAACATCCTACGAGCAGTACTTC,CASSVALTSYEQYF
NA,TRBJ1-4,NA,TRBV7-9,TGTGCCAGCAGCCATCGGACAGACTATAATGAAAAACTGTTTTTT,CASSHRTDYNEKLFF